The text below deals with one T cell receptor beta chain. This sample is drawn from a study of blood T cell repertoires in COVID-19. Whole-study context: Samples came from the United States, Italy and Spain, spanning acute and convalescent COVID-19. Nucleic acid was either cDNA or gDNA, and it came from T cells, B-cell-depleted T cells, or PBMCs.

The germline CDR1 and CDR2 sequences are SEHNR and FQNEAQ (reference sequence). V lost 5 bases to trimming and J lost 1 base; unmatched junction nucleotides: 2. The CDR3 loop spans 14 amino acids. Original data processing: Amplification with reference gene primers provided the estimates of nucleated cell counts. The repertoire was sequenced with immunoSEQ multiplex PCR; TCRdb's copy has only in-frame clones and lacks some. V, J and clone size derive from that table, while D and trimming were established from the DNA sequence. The sample lists tens of thousands of clones; about 76% were seen once. The chain links TRBV7-9 to TRBJ1-3, with 7 nucleotides matching TRBD1. The sequence came from an elderly woman with active or convalescent COVID-19. Sequencing was carried out using peripheral blood. The CDR3 DNA follows: TGTGCCAGCAGCGGGACAGAATCTGGAAACACCATATATTTT. The encoded protein is CASSGTESGNTIYF.